This TCR beta chain was sequenced for a study of Ad26.COV2.S vaccination and SARS-CoV-2 variants (dated by TCRdb to about 2021). With respect to the entire study: Vaccine-arm donors came from COV1001, a multicentre, randomized, double-blind, placebo-controlled phase I-IIa trial of Ad26.COV2.S in healthy adults. Ad26.COV2.S was given intramuscularly at 5x10^10 or 1x10^11 viral particles, as a single shot or as two shots 56 days apart. TCRbeta repertoire sequencing served as the tool for gauging how specific and how broad the SARS-CoV-2-reactive T cell receptors were following Ad26.COV2.S vaccination. A total of around 32 samples were included in the TCR-sequenced set, comprising around 19 Ad26.COV2.S vaccine recipients, 5 placebo recipients and 8 SARS-CoV-2 convalescent individuals. Trial participants were randomized into five groups of five: low-dose or high-dose Ad26.COV2.S given once or twice, or placebo on both occasions. Throughout the experiments and outcome assessment, investigators stayed blinded to trial group allocation.

This clone was picked up one time. The clone's antigen remains unknown. No base-level quality is on record; no much larger clone is a single base apart. The immunoSEQ Assay was used to sequence TCRbeta CDR3 regions. After extraction, genomic DNA underwent amplification by bias-controlled multiplex PCR, followed by high-throughput sequencing. The original methods were these. To quantify the absolute abundance of each unique TCRbeta CDR3 region, sequences were collapsed and filtered. T cell fraction was estimated by normalization of TCRbeta template counts to usable DNA, with usable DNA being measured through amplification of reference genes present in all nucleated cells. Repertoire TCRs were annotated as SARS-CoV-2-specific when V gene, CDR3 amino acid sequence and J gene were exactly matched to a known reactive TCR set. The reference SARS-CoV-2 TCR set came from MIRA and was filtered for enrichment in COVID-19-positive ImmuneCODE repertoires, removing public or cross-reactive TCRs. Using the MIRA antigens, annotated TCRs were further analysed by specific ORF or by position within an ORF. Breadth was defined as annotated unique rearrangements over total unique productive rearrangements; depth was the summed frequency of those rearrangements. Two-sided Wilcoxon rank-sum tests were used to compare TCR breadth between groups. The table was pulled from immuneACCESS by TCRdb, which kept in-frame rearrangements only. Such tables lose some clones; where checked, under half of the loss comes from unresolved V genes, and the rest has no known cause. That table supplies the V and J calls and clone size; D and trimming were determined from the DNA. This sample gives a few hundred thousand clones in total; around 87% of them show up just once. Of the sample, 3% to 4% is held by the ten largest clones.

The paper's findings and limits, for the study overall: Compared with placebo recipients, Ad26.COV2.S recipients showed higher spike-specific TCR breadth (P = 0.0014). It was noted by the authors that total T cell responses may have been underestimated by the TCR breadth and depth analyses. Comparable non-spike TCR breadth was observed between vaccine and placebo recipients, consistent with only spike being contained in the vaccine. The study lacked the statistical power to compare responses across vaccine doses or regimens. Substantial breadth of spike-specific CD8+ and CD4+ T cell responses was reported after vaccination.

The meaning of the sample's treatment or condition label: over 15 received Ad26.COV2.S at low or high dose, single or two shots; 5 received placebo; per-sample allocation not given. Repertoires of vaccine and placebo recipients were sequenced from samples collected on day 63 after the first injection. Cohort 1b enrolled around 24 adults aged 18-55 years at a single site in Boston, USA, between 29 July and 7 August 2020. Ad26.COV2.S consisted of a replication-incompetent adenovirus type 26 vector by which a prefusion-stabilized SARS-CoV-2 spike protein from the original Wuhan strain was expressed. At the junction V is shortened by 1 base and J by 1 base, with 7 bases in between. Reading the germline V gene gives CDR1 LGHNA and CDR2 YNFKEQ. The CDR3 holds 15 amino acids from the cysteine to the phenylalanine. CDR3 DNA only is kept here, 45 bases in frame from base 1.

The specimen was peripheral blood, collected in a trial of Ad26.COV2.S vaccine versus placebo. This sequence originates from a person between 18 and 60 years old who received the Ad26.COV2.S COVID-19 vaccine or a placebo. The chain was built from TRBV4-2 and TRBJ2-2; no D gene is confidently identified. The DNA sequence reads TGTGCCAGCAGCCAAGTAAACAGGAACACCGGGGAGCTGTTTTTT. Translated, this gives CASSQVNRNTGELFF.